This T cell receptor beta chain is drawn from a study of blood T cell repertoires in COVID-19. On the study more broadly: Whether acute or convalescent, the COVID-19 samples came from the United States, Italy and Spain. In each case, the material was cDNA or gDNA derived from T cells, B-cell-depleted T cells, or PBMCs.

This clone was observed once. CDR1 is LGHDT and CDR2 is YNNKEL in the germline V gene (reference sequence). This CDR3 contains 16 residues. V was cut by 3 bases and J by 3 bases, with 18 bases left in between. Per the study methods: Cell counts per sample came from amplifying reference gene primers. The repertoire was sequenced with immunoSEQ multiplex PCR; TCRdb's copy has only in-frame clones and lacks some. The V and J calls and clone size were taken over from that table, and D and trimming were inferred from the DNA. The table records 100,000 to 120,000 clones, 75% to 85% of them present only once.

Sequencing was carried out using peripheral blood. The TCR originated in an older woman with acute or convalescent COVID-19. The genes are TRBV3-1 (or the pseudogene TRBV3-2) and TRBJ2-7; D is uncertain. CDR3 region: CASSQTRRSIYYEQYF. The CDR3 region has the DNA TGTGCCAGCAGCCAGACACGACGTTCCATCTACTACGAGCAGTACTTC.